The 20 T cell receptor beta chains below all came from one sample that was sequenced in a study of blood T cells in healthy people across ages. A second roughly 6 to 11 cycle PCR used barcoded and J-beta primers. TCRdb passed the 5' RACE reads through MiXCR, listing each CDR3 protein once. Counted here are hundreds of thousands of distinct CDR3 sequences, around three fifths occurring once; the ten biggest clones make up roughly 34%. Material: blood. The receptors were sampled from a man aged 60 to 75 in good health.

V and J are TRBV18 and TRBJ2-5; D remains unclear. V dropped 1 base and J dropped 1 base, with 7 bases sitting between them. Per the germline V gene, CDR1 is KGHSH and CDR2 is LQKENI. The CDR3 is 14 residues long. CDR3 DNA sequence: TGTGCCAGCTCACCACTAGAAATCCAAGAGACCCAGTACTTC. Its translation is CASSPLEIQETQYF.

The genes are TRBV6-2 or TRBV6-3 and TRBJ2-1; possible D gene TRBD1, 5 bases. CDR1 is MNHEY and CDR2 is SVGEGT in the germline V gene. The V end was cut by 11 bases, the J end by 2 bases, with 13 bases between. The CDR3 covers 13 residues. CDR3 in DNA: TGTGCCGGCGCCCAAGGGGCCTACAATGAGCAGTTCTTC. It is translated as CAGAQGAYNEQFF.

The CDR3 nucleotides read TGCAGTGCGAGGACAGGGGTGGACACAGATACGCAGTATTTT. Its protein is CSARTGVDTDTQYF. The J gene is TRBJ2-3, the V gene TRBV20-1; 9 positions match TRBD1. The V gene end was trimmed by 6 bases and the J gene end by 2 bases; junction bases not matched to a gene: 6. CDR1 and CDR2 (germline): DFQATT, SNEGSKA (reference sequence). The CDR3 loop spans 14 amino acids.

The J gene is TRBJ2-7, the V gene TRBV6-5; D possibly corresponds to TRBD2 (6 bases). CDR3 length: 16 residues. V was clipped by 0 bases and J by 10 bases, with 22 bases between them. Germline CDR1 is MNHEY and CDR2 is SVGAGI. The CDR3 DNA follows: TGTGCCAGCAGTTACTCCCCTAGGGGCGTCGGAGGGGCCCAGTACTTC. It encodes CASSYSPRGVGGAQYF.

This clonotype was seen a handful of times. The V and J genes are TRBV15 and TRBJ2-1; D is undetermined. The CDR3 extends over 14 amino acids. Trimming took 3 bases from V and 6 from J, leaving 12 bases between them. The germline CDR1 and CDR2 sequences are LNHNV and YYDKDF (reference sequence). In DNA, the CDR3 is TGTGCCACCAGCAGTGTCCGGCTGGGCAATGAGCAGTTCTTC. It codes for CATSSVRLGNEQFF.

The chain employs TRBV5-1 and TRBJ2-7; maybe TRBD1 (6 bases). Between the trimmed V and J ends, which lost 5 bases and 4 bases, there was a span of 16 bases. The germline gives CDR1 SGHRS, CDR2 YFSETQ. CDR3 length: 14 amino acids. The CDR3: CASSQGSSRYEQYF. The DNA for the CDR3 is TGCGCCAGCAGTCAGGGGAGTAGCAGGTACGAGCAGTACTTC. Full variable domain (remainder filled in from reference TRBV5-1 and TRBJ2-7): KAGVTQTPRYLIKTRGQQVTLSCSPISGHRSVSWYQQTPGQGLQFLFEYFSETQRNKGNFPGRFSGRQFSNSRSEMNVSTLELGDSALYLCASSQGSSRYEQYFGPGTRLTVT.

V usage is TRBV7-8 and J usage is TRBJ2-1, with no clear D. V was clipped by 1 base and J by 5 bases, with 15 bases between them. This CDR3 contains 16 residues. Germline CDR1 SGHVS, CDR2 FQNEAQ. The CDR3 DNA sequence: TGTGCCAGCAGCTTAGTCGCTAGTCGCATGAACAATGAGCAGTTCTTC. Amino acid sequence: CASSLVASRMNNEQFF.

On this clonotype itself: A much larger clone is a single base away; this may be a read error. CDR3 DNA: TGTGCCAACAGTCCCAGTTATAATGAAAAACTGTTTTTT. This gives the protein CANSPSYNEKLFF. This chain joins TRBV12-3 or TRBV12-4 and TRBJ1-4; the D is unclear. The CDR3 runs 13 residues.

This rearrangement joins TRBV27 to TRBJ2-7, with TRBD2 matching over 7 bases. The CDR3 loop spans 14 amino acids. In germline, CDR1 is MNHEY, CDR2 SMNVEV (reference sequence). The V gene end was trimmed by 6 bases and the J gene end by 6 bases; junction bases not matched to a gene: 11. The chain's CDR3 is CASRRTFGEGEQYF. The CDR3 DNA sequence: TGTGCCAGCAGACGCACATTTGGGGAGGGCGAGCAGTACTTC.

This chain joins TRBV6-1 and TRBJ1-2; D remains ambiguous. With 2 bases removed from V and 4 bases from J, the gap between germline ends came to 17 bases. From germline, CDR1 is MNHNS and CDR2 SASEGT. This CDR3 has 16 amino acids. CDR3 in DNA: TGTGCCAGCAGTGAATCGGCAGTCCTATCGGGCTATGGCTACACCTTC. Translated: CASSESAVLSGYGYTF.

This clonotype was counted a few times. The chain joins TRBV29-1 to TRBJ2-3, with 7 nucleotides matching TRBD1. The V gene end was trimmed by 5 bases and the J gene end by 3 bases; junction bases not matched to a gene: 5. In germline, CDR1 is SQVTM, CDR2 ANQGSEA. CDR3 length equals 13 residues. CDR3 in amino acids: CSVRQGSTDTQYF. DNA for the CDR3: TGCAGCGTTCGACAGGGATCGACAGATACGCAGTATTTT.

This clonotype appeared a few times. This rearrangement joins TRBV29-1 to TRBJ2-5; 7 bases line up with TRBD1. The closer fit of TRBJ2-7 to the DNA end suggests the J call may be wrong. From germline, CDR1 is SQVTM and CDR2 ANQGSEA. The CDR3 covers 14 residues. The CDR3: CSVRAAGQAIEQYF. CDR3 DNA sequence: TGCAGCGTGCGAGCCGCTGGACAGGCGATCGAGCAGTACTTC.

This rearrangement joins TRBV28 to TRBJ2-4; possibly TRBD2 for D (6 bases). The length of the CDR3 is 14 residues. Per germline, CDR1 MDHEN and CDR2 SYDVKM. The V gene lost 6 bases and the J gene lost 1 base, with 10 bases spanning the gap. The CDR3 bases are TGTGCCAGCAGGGGTGGGGGGGCCAAAAACATTCAGTACTTC. Translating gives CASRGGGAKNIQYF.

The rearrangement uses TRBV28 and TRBJ2-2; TRBD1 is a possible D gene (6 bases). The CDR3 length is 14 residues. Trimming took off 8 bases at V and 2 bases at J, with 12 bases between the two ends. Per germline, CDR1 MDHEN and CDR2 SYDVKM. As DNA, the CDR3 is TGTGCCAGCCGGGAAGGGACAAACACCGGGGAGCTGTTTTTT. It is translated as CASREGTNTGELFF. Complete variable domain (other parts from reference TRBV28 and TRBJ2-2): DVKVTQSSRYLVKRTGEKVFLECVQDMDHENMFWYRQDPGLGLRLIYFSYDVKMKEKGDIPEGYSVSREKKERFSLILESASTNQTSMYLCASREGTNTGELFFGEGSRLTVL.

J is TRBJ2-2 and V is TRBV6-5; weak D call: TRBD1 (6 bases). Germline V gives CDR1 MNHEY, CDR2 SVGAGI. This CDR3 is built from 15 residues. The V gene lost 7 bases and the J gene lost 5 bases, with 17 bases spanning the gap. The CDR3 region has the DNA TGTGCCAGCATAAGGTTGCAGGGGAGAACCGGGGAGCTGTTTTTT. It translates to CASIRLQGRTGELFF.

This clonotype occurred a few times. This rearrangement joins TRBV20-1 to TRBJ2-6; D unresolved. The CDR3 spans 12 residues. Germline assignment: CDR1 DFQATT and CDR2 SNEGSKA (reference sequence). V was shortened by 1 base and J by 4 bases, with 2 bases between the two germline ends. CDR3 nucleotides: TGCAGTGCTAGAGCCGGGGCCAACGTCCTGACTTTC. It codes for CSARAGANVLTF.

V usage is TRBV5-1 and J usage is TRBJ2-1; 8 bases match TRBD1. From germline, CDR1 is SGHRS and CDR2 YFSETQ. The CDR3 runs 16 residues. Losses at the gene ends were 3 bases for V and 3 bases for J; bases not matched to a gene: 8. The CDR3 region has the DNA TGCGCCAGCAGCTCCTCGACAGGGGCCCTCTACAATGAGCAGTTCTTC. The encoded protein is CASSSSTGALYNEQFF.

The chain joins TRBV4-1 to TRBJ1-4; D unclear. V shed 0 bases and J shed 8 bases, with 13 bases lying between them. The CDR3 totals 15 residues. Germline values: CDR1 MGHRA, CDR2 YSYEKL. CDR3 DNA: TGCGCCAGCAGCCAAGATCCGACCCCCTGGGAAAAACTGTTTTTT. This sequence encodes CASSQDPTPWEKLFF.

This clonotype was counted only a few times. The CDR3 loop is CSAIDRGGETQYF. The CDR3 DNA is TGCAGTGCTATAGACAGGGGTGGGGAGACCCAGTACTTC. The chain couples TRBV20-1 to TRBJ2-5, with 8 positions matching TRBD1. The CDR3 is 13 amino acids. V lost 4 bases, J lost 5 bases, and 6 bases stayed unmatched. Germline assignment: CDR1 DFQATT and CDR2 SNEGSKA (reference sequence).

The chain is built from TRBV9 and TRBJ2-1, with TRBD2 identical over 8 bases. V trimming: 0 bases; J trimming: 7 bases; junction bases outside the gene matches: 6. The CDR3 is 15 residues long. Germline V gene lookup returns CDR1 SGDLS and CDR2 YYNGEE. The CDR3 nucleotides read TGTGCCAGCAGCGTAGAAGCGGGGGTCTGGAATGAGCAGTTCTTC. This codes for CASSVEAGVWNEQFF.